This T cell receptor (beta chain) originates from a study of T-cell reconstitution after alpha-beta-depleted transplantation in children. Preparation of the TCRbeta library involved a method that used unique molecular identifiers. Each CDR3 protein is one row after TCRdb ran MiXCR on the PCR reads. The repertoire holds about 370,000 distinct CDR3 sequences, with 20% as singletons. This CDR3 region has 15 residues. After removal of 2 bases from V and 1 base from J, the junction contained 1 base not matched to a gene. The material was PBMCs from the stem cell graft donor, obtained from the stem cell graft. This receptor was taken from a human donor who donated a stem cell graft to a child with acute myeloid leukemia. The rearrangement joins TRBV12-3 or TRBV12-4 to TRBJ2-4; TRBD1 matches 8 bases. Written as DNA, the CDR3 is TGTGCCAGCAGTTTACAGGGGGCGGCCAAAAACATTCAGTACTTC. Translated, it gives CASSLQGAAKNIQYF.